Following are 10 T cell receptor beta chains from one sample sequenced in a study of blood T cells in healthy people across ages. A second PCR of 7 to 11 cycles used a sample-barcoded 5' primer and a J-beta primer mix. TCRdb used MiXCR to reprocess the 5' RACE reads, holding one entry per CDR3 protein. The data show hundreds of thousands of distinct CDR3 sequences, more than 45% seen once. Sequenced material: blood. Source of these receptors: a man aged 30 to 39 in good health.

This clonotype turned up a few times. The chain has TRBV7-2 and TRBJ2-1; D may be TRBD2 (5 bases). The ends were cut back, 11 bases at V and 10 bases at J, with 21 bases in the middle. The CDR3 totals 13 residues. Germline V gene data show CDR1 as SGHTA and CDR2 as FQGNSA. In nucleotides, the CDR3 is TGTGCCCAGTCGGAGGTTACGGGTTTAGAGCAGTTCTTC. Amino acids: CAQSEVTGLEQFF.

DNA of the CDR3: TGTGCCAGCAGGGCCCGACTAGCGGGAGGGCCCTCCTACAATGAGCAGTTCTTC. Protein product: CASRARLAGGPSYNEQFF. V usage is TRBV6-2 or TRBV6-3 and J usage is TRBJ2-1; 14 bases match TRBD2. The CDR3 runs 18 residues. Germline V lookup: CDR1 MNHEY, CDR2 SVGEGT. The V gene end was trimmed by 6 bases and the J gene end by 0 bases; junction bases not matched to a gene: 7.

A few counts support this clonotype. V is TRBV7-2 and J is TRBJ2-4; perhaps D is TRBD1 or TRBD2 (5 bases each). The CDR3 is made up of 14 amino acids. The germline V gene encodes CDR1 SGHTA and CDR2 FQGNSA. Trimming cost V 7 bases and J 13 bases, with 23 bases left between them. The chain's CDR3 is CASNTGTIYDEQYF. The CDR3 nucleotides read TGTGCCAGCAATACGGGGACCATTTACGATGAGCAGTACTTC.

The chain has TRBV5-6 and TRBJ1-2, with D hard to call. This CDR3 is built from 15 residues. The germline CDR1 and CDR2 sequences are SGHDT and YYEEEE. V shed 6 bases and J shed 7 bases, with 22 bases lying between them. In DNA, the CDR3 is TGTGCCAGCAACAAAAACCGGGAACAGAGCGGTGGCTACACCTTC. It yields the protein CASNKNREQSGGYTF.

This clonotype was seen only a few times. The chain combines TRBV15 with TRBJ2-7, with TRBD2 matching over 11 bases. V shed 5 bases and J 3 bases; nucleotides not matched to a gene: 3. This CDR3 comprises 14 residues. Germline lookup yields CDR1 LNHNV and CDR2 YYDKDF (reference sequence). The CDR3 region has the DNA TGTGCCACCAGCGAACTAGCGGGAGTCTACGAGCAGTACTTC. Residues: CATSELAGVYEQYF.

CDR3 in amino acids: CSVEHGSGEQYF. The CDR3 DNA sequence: TGCAGCGTTGAACACGGGTCCGGAGAGCAGTACTTC. V usage is TRBV29-1 and J usage is TRBJ2-7; no firm D call. V dropped 2 bases and J dropped 7 bases, with 12 bases sitting between them. Per germline, CDR1 SQVTM and CDR2 ANQGSEA. There are 12 residues in the CDR3.

The chain links TRBV3-1 to TRBJ2-7; D ambiguous. Trimming pared 1 base from V and 7 bases from J, leaving 23 bases between. CDR3 length equals 17 residues. Germline values: CDR1 LGHDT, CDR2 YNNKEL (reference sequence). The CDR3 protein is CASSQGPEESYTMEQYF. The DNA of the CDR3 is TGTGCCAGCAGCCAAGGCCCTGAGGAATCCTATACGATGGAGCAGTACTTC.

As regards this clonotype: At one boundary the junction diverges from the germline segment, which might be a read error. This sequence joins TRBV6-1 and TRBJ1-2; D not resolved. Germline V gene lookup returns CDR1 MNHNS and CDR2 SASEGT. This CDR3 region has 14 residues. CDR3 amino acids: CASSELGSSYGYTF. The CDR3 DNA reads as TGCGCCAGCAGTGAACTTGGTTCCTCCTATGGCTACACCTTC.

This chain links TRBV7-2 with TRBJ2-3; TRBD2 agrees at 10 bases. This CDR3 is 15 amino acids long. J gave up 3 bases and V 5 bases, and 5 bases lay outside the gene matches. Germline V lookup: CDR1 SGHTA, CDR2 FQGNSA. CDR3: CASSRTSGETDTQYF. The CDR3 DNA is TGTGCCAGCAGCCGAACTAGCGGGGAAACAGATACGCAGTATTTT.

The V and J genes are TRBV5-5 and TRBJ2-7; 8 bases match TRBD1. The CDR3 spans 15 residues. The germline V gene has CDR1 SGHKS and CDR2 YYEKEE (reference sequence). J lost 4 bases, V lost 3 bases, and 9 bases had no gene match. The CDR3 loop is CASSSSGGLEYEQYF. The CDR3 DNA reads as TGTGCCAGCAGCTCCTCAGGGGGCTTAGAGTACGAGCAGTACTTC.